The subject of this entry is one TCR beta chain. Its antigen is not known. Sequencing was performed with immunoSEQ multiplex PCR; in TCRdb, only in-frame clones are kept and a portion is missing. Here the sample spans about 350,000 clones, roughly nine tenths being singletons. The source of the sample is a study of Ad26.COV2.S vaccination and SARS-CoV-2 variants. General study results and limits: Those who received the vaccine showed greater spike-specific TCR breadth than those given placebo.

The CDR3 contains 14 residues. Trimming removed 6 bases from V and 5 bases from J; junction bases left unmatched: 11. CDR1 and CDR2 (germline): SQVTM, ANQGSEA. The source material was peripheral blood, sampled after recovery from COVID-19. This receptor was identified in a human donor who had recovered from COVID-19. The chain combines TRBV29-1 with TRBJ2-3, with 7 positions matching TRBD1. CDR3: CSVGPTGKGDTQYF. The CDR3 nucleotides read TGCAGCGTCGGACCGACAGGGAAGGGAGATACGCAGTATTTT.